This T cell receptor beta chain originates from a study of cytomegalovirus exposure and HLA in healthy donors. Findings and limits, study-wide: For most TCR beta V segments, an earlier analysis put the productive rate at about 87% or about 30% of the time.

The CDR3 has 15 amino acids. Germline assignment: CDR1 SGHNT and CDR2 YYREEE (reference sequence). V gave up 3 bases and J gave up 6 bases, with 16 bases separating them. This clone was seen only once. Its antigen is unknown. Amplification used 60 Vbeta primers and 13 Jbeta primers. Method: immunoSEQ multiplex PCR; TCRdb's copy keeps in-frame clones and lacks some. Of about 150,000 clones in the sample, more than 65% are singletons; the top ten hold 5.7%. This clonotype was sampled from a man aged 25-40 years in good health and CMV-seropositive. The chain has TRBV5-4 and TRBJ1-5; the D gene is possibly TRBD1 (6 bases). Sequenced material: PBMCs. Here the CDR3 DNA reads TGTGCCAGCAGCTCCACTCCAGGGGCTAGTCAGCCCCAGCATTTT. Protein: CASSSTPGASQPQHF.